This T cell receptor beta chain emerged from a study of T cells expressing NK-cell markers (dated by TCRdb to 2018 to 2020). As for the study more broadly: Seven to nine donors provided sorted CD3+CD56+NKG2C+, CD3+CD56+NKG2C- and CD3+CD56-NKG2C+ T-cell subsets, whose TCR beta-chain repertoires were profiled. Seven of the eight sequenced donors were HCMV-seropositive and one was HCMV-seronegative. All eight donors whose samples were sequenced were randomly selected healthy volunteers, three of them men and five women. Sequencing of the libraries produced 2 x 150 bp reads on Illumina HiSeq 2000/2500, MiSeq or NextSeq.

Instrument on record: Illumina HiSeq 2000. TCR beta cDNA libraries were made by 5'RACE template switching that added a universal primer site and unique molecular identifiers. cDNA synthesis was primed from the TCR beta constant segment, followed by two successive PCR amplification steps. The study's own analysis went as follows. Reads were demultiplexed and grouped by UMI with MIGEC, and clonotypes were assembled and quantified with MiTCR. To remove erroneous sequences, TCR cDNA sequences were retained only when supported by two or more reads. The tcR package was used for downstream repertoire analysis, and clonotypes were matched between fractions using CDR3 nucleotide sequence together with V segment. VDJmatch was used to annotate antigen specificity against VDJdb, with one amino acid substitution in CDR3 permitted. Reads reprocessed by TCRdb are summarized as one entry per CDR3 protein sequence, and DNA is absent. TCRdb, not the authors, supplied the V and J calls. This sample's table contains about 300,000 distinct CDR3 sequences. The biggest ten clones account for around 4% of the sample.

A commercial ELISA kit detecting HCMV-specific IgG in serum was used to determine HCMV serostatus. Peripheral blood mononuclear cells were isolated from blood by Ficoll density gradient centrifugation. Regarding this clonotype: Its antigen is not yet known.

Broad study findings and their caveats: In six donors, the dominant CD3+CD56+NKG2C+ clonotypes ranked among the top 10 CD8+ clonotypes, making up 1.0-7.0% of CD8+ T cells. Whether the expanded NKG2C-expressing T cell clones were specific for HCMV antigens remained unclear. Those dominant clonotypes were again the most abundant among CD3+CD56-NKG2C+ cells in a handful of donors, at roughly 28.3-60.1%.

Sequenced sample: blood T cells: a sorted CD56 or NKG2C T cell subset, CD4+ or CD8+ T cells, or bulk PBMC T cells (not recorded which). This TCR was sampled from a woman between 18 and 75 years old in good health.

The CDR3 protein is CASSRFTGGDNSYEQYF. Recombination linked TRBV4-3 to TRBJ2-7; checking the TCRdb D call of TRBD1 is not possible without DNA. The cysteine opens and the phenylalanine closes a CDR3 of 17 amino acids. DNA was not recorded. Based on the germline V gene, the CDR1 and CDR2 sequences are LGHNA and YSLEER.